The clone carrying this T cell receptor beta chain was recorded at least ten times. The time point was: after trial treatment. The treatment was: LDRT plus nivolumab, ipilimumab, low-dose cyclophosphamide and aspirin (RACIN trial). Donors received a regimen that comprised nivolumab, ipilimumab, aspirin, low-dose cyclophosphamide and low-dose radiotherapy. Trimming left V 4 bases short and J 1 base short, with 4 bases between. The CDR3 runs 11 residues. Germline V lookup: CDR1 GTSNPN, CDR2 SVGIG (reference sequence). Covering alpha and beta chains, TRAV- and TRBV-specific primers were used for the first-strand cDNA. TCR amplification involved approximately 20 PCR cycles with a constant-region primer and V-primer adapter. TCRdb processed the reads anew with MiXCR; each CDR3 protein has one entry. Among around 80,000 distinct CDR3 sequences listed, 15% to 20% were seen once. The sample is drawn from a study of low-dose radiotherapy and immunotherapy resistance in tumors. Across the whole study: The fractionation for Cohort 1 was 0.5 Gy per fraction every 2 weeks, totaling 6.5 Gy. Participants were given intravenous cyclophosphamide 200 mg/m2 every two weeks, one day before radiation and immunotherapy. Aspirin was taken orally by patients at 300 mg daily for four cycles from cycle 1 day 1.

The sequence derives from a male donor with prostate cancer. The chain carries TRBV30 and TRBJ1-1; no definite D call. Here the sequenced sample was PBMCs, taken after low-dose radiotherapy plus immunotherapy. CDR3 bases: TGTGCCTGGACAACGAACACTGAAGCTTTCTTT. It is translated as CAWTTNTEAFF.